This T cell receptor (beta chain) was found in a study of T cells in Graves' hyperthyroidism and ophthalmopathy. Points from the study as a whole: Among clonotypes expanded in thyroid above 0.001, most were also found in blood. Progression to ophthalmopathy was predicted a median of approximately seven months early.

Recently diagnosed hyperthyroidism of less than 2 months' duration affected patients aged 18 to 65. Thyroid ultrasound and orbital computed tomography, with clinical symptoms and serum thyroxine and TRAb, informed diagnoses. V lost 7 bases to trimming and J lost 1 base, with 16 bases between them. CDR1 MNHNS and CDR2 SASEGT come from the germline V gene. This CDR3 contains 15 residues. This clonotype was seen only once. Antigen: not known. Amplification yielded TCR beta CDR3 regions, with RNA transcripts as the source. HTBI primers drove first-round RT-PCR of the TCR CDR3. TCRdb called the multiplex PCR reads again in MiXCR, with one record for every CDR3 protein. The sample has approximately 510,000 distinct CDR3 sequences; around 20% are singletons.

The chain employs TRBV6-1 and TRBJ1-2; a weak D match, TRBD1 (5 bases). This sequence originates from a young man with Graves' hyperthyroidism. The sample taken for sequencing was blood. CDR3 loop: CASNRAGMNNYGYTF. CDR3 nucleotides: TGTGCCAGCAATAGAGCAGGGATGAATAACTATGGCTACACCTTC.